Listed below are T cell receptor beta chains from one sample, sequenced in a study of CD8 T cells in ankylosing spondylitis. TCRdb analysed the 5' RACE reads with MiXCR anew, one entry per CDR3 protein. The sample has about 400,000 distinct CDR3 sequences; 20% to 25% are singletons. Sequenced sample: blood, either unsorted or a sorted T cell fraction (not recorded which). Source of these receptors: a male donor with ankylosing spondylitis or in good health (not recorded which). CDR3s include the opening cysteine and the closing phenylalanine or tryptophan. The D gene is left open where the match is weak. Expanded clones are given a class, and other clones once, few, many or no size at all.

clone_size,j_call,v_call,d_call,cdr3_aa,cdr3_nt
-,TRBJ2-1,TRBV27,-,CASSLSYYRVNEQFF,TGTGCCAGCAGTTTATCGTACTACAGGGTCAATGAGCAGTTCTTC
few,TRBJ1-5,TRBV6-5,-,CASSYSGEGGQPQHF,TGTGCCAGCAGTTACTCGGGGGAGGGTGGTCAGCCCCAGCATTTT
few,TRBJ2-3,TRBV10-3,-,CAISGGRARSDTQYF,TGTGCCATCAGTGGGGGCAGAGCACGATCAGATACGCAGTATTTT
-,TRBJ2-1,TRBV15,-,CATSRRQRIRGEQFF,TGTGCCACCAGCAGAAGACAGAGAATCAGGGGTGAGCAGTTCTTC
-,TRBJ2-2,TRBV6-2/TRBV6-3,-,CASSLPDGRTGELFF,TGTGCCAGCAGTCTCCCCGACGGTAGGACCGGGGAGCTGTTTTTT
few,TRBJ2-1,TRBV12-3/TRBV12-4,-,CASSQAGGTGGSNEQFF,TGTGCCAGCAGCCAAGCGGGAGGGACAGGGGGTTCTAATGAGCAGTTCTTC
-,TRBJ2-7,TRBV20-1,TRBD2,CSARDLGGNEQYF,TGCAGTGCTAGAGATCTGGGAGGGAACGAGCAGTACTTC
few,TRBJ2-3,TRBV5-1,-,CASCTGHLGSDTQYF,TGCGCCAGCTGCACGGGACACCTGGGCTCAGATACGCAGTATTTT
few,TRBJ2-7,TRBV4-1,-,CASSQQGSSYEQYF,TGCGCCAGCAGCCAGCAGGGGAGCTCCTACGAGCAGTACTTC
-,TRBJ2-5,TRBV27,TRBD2,CASSLWASGVQETQYF,TGTGCCAGCAGTTTATGGGCTAGCGGGGTCCAAGAGACCCAGTACTTC
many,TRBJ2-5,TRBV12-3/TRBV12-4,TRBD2,CASSLAGSQETQYF,TGTGCCAGCAGCTTAGCGGGGAGCCAAGAGACCCAGTACTTC
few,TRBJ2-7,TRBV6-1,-,CASRSDPGRPSYEQYF,TGTGCCAGCAGATCGGACCCGGGACGGCCCTCCTACGAGCAGTACTTC
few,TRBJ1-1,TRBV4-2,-,CASSQAQLNTEAFF,TGTGCCAGCAGCCAAGCTCAGCTGAACACTGAAGCTTTCTTT
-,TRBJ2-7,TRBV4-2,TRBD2,CASSQSFSGGDEQYF,TGTGCCAGCAGCCAGTCTTTTAGCGGGGGCGACGAGCAGTACTTC
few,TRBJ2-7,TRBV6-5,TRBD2,CASSYEAGGTYEQYF,TGTGCCAGCAGTTACGAAGCGGGGGGCACCTACGAGCAGTACTTC
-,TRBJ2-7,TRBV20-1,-,CSANPPLHEQYF,TGCAGTGCTAATCCCCCCCTTCACGAGCAGTACTTC
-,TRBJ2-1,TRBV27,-,CASSQPGGYNEQFF,TGTGCCAGCAGCCAGCCGGGCGGCTACAATGAGCAGTTCTTC
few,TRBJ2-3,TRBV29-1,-,CSGWTIVIGDTQYF,TGCAGCGGTTGGACTATAGTAATCGGGGACACGCAGTATTTT
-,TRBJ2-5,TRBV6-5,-,CASSYEAVGDAETQYF,TGTGCCAGCAGTTATGAAGCTGTCGGGGACGCGGAGACCCAGTACTTC
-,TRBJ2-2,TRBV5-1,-,CASSLWAGDTGELFF,TGCGCCAGCAGCTTGTGGGCCGGCGACACCGGGGAGCTGTTTTTT
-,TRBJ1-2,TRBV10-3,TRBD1,CAILQGTYGYTF,TGTGCCATCCTACAGGGGACCTATGGCTACACCTTC
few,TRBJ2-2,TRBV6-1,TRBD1,CASRGQFTGELFF,TGTGCCAGCAGGGGACAGTTTACCGGGGAGCTGTTTTTT
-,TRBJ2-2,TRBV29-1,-,CSVERQGITGELFF,TGCAGCGTTGAAAGGCAGGGGATCACCGGGGAGCTGTTTTTT
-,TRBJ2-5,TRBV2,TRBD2,CASIGLAETQYF,TGTGCCAGCATCGGACTAGCGGAGACCCAGTACTTC
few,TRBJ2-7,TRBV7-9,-,CASSSTASTSYEQYF,TGTGCCAGCAGCTCGACAGCCTCTACCTCCTACGAGCAGTACTTC
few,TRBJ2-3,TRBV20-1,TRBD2,CSLTPGEGDTQYF,TGCAGCCTTACCCCGGGGGAGGGAGATACGCAGTATTTT
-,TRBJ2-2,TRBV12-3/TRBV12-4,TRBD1,CASRRTGNTGELFF,TGTGCCAGCAGGAGGACAGGGAACACCGGGGAGCTGTTTTTT
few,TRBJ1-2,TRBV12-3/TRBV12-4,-,CASSFWPGDGYTF,TGTGCCAGCAGTTTTTGGCCAGGGGATGGCTACACCTTC
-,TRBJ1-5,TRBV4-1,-,CASSQEVFSGALNQPQHF,TGCGCCAGCAGCCAAGAGGTATTTAGCGGGGCCCTCAATCAGCCCCAGCATTTT
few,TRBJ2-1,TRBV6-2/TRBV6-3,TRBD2,CASSGTSSNEQFF,TGTGCCAGCAGCGGGACTAGCTCGAATGAGCAGTTCTTC
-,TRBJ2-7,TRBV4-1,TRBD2,CASSQGLAGVEQYF,TGCGCCAGCAGCCAAGGACTAGCGGGTGTCGAGCAGTACTTC
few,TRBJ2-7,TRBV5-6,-,CASSLATGLHEQYF,TGTGCCAGCAGCTTGGCCACGGGGCTCCACGAGCAGTACTTC
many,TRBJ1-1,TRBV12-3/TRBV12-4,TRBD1,CATKTGGLTEAFF,TGTGCCACAAAAACAGGGGGCCTCACTGAAGCTTTCTTT
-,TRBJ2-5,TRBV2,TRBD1,CASSAIWDSQETQYF,TGTGCCAGCAGTGCCATATGGGACAGTCAAGAGACCCAGTACTTC
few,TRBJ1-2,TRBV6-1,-,CASSGPQKAVAYGYTF,TGTGCCAGCAGTGGGCCCCAGAAGGCTGTTGCCTATGGCTACACCTTC
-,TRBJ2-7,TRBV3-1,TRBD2,CASSQVAGASYEQYF,TGTGCCAGCAGCCAAGTAGCGGGGGCCTCCTACGAGCAGTACTTC
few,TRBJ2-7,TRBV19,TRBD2,CASSLTSGVHEQYF,TGTGCCAGTAGTCTGACTAGCGGGGTCCACGAGCAGTACTTC
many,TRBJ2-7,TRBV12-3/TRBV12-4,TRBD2,CASTTGLAGGSYEQYF,TGTGCCAGCACCACCGGACTAGCGGGGGGGTCCTACGAGCAGTACTTC
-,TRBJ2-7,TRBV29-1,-,CSVVAANEQYF,TGCAGCGTTGTCGCGGCTAACGAGCAGTACTTC
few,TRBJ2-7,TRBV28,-,CASSLGRTVTYEQYF,TGTGCCAGCAGTTTGGGGAGGACAGTAACCTACGAGCAGTACTTC
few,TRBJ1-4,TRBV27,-,CASSLPGPGEKLFF,TGTGCCAGCAGTCTACCCGGACCTGGCGAAAAACTGTTTTTT
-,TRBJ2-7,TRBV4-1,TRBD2,CASSTLAGVYEQYF,TGCGCCAGCAGCACATTAGCGGGTGTATACGAGCAGTACTTC
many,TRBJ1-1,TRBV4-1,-,CASSQGPEAFF,TGCGCCAGCAGCCAAGGCCCTGAAGCTTTCTTT
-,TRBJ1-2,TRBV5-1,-,CASSLEVLMGGYTF,TGCGCCAGCAGCTTGGAGGTTTTAATGGGTGGCTACACCTTC
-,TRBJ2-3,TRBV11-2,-,CASSLFHFPDTQYF,TGTGCCAGCAGCTTATTTCATTTTCCAGATACGCAGTATTTT
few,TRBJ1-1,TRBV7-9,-,CASEGTVDTEAFF,TGTGCCAGCGAGGGGACGGTTGACACTGAAGCTTTCTTT
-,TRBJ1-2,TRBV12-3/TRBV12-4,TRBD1,CASSLAGTGLFYGYTF,TGTGCCAGCAGTTTAGCGGGGACAGGGCTATTCTATGGCTACACCTTC
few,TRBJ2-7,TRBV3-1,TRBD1,CASSQAGQGAYEQYF,TGTGCCTCCAGCCAAGCAGGTCAGGGGGCCTACGAGCAGTACTTC
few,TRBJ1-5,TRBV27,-,CASSLMEGMGPQHF,TGTGCCAGCAGTTTAATGGAGGGCATGGGGCCCCAGCATTTT
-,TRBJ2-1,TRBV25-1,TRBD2,CASSGFGTSGADSYNEQFF,TGTGCCAGCAGTGGTTTTGGGACTAGCGGGGCAGACTCCTACAATGAGCAGTTCTTC
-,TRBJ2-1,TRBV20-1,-,CSASPRQASSYNEQFF,TGCAGTGCTAGTCCTAGACAGGCTAGCTCCTACAATGAGCAGTTCTTC
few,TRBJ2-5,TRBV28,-,CASSLGQDGETQYF,TGTGCCAGCAGTTTAGGGCAGGACGGAGAGACCCAGTACTTC
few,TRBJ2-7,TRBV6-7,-,CASSPPGTQSYEQYF,TGTGCCAGCAGCCCCCCTGGGACGCAATCCTACGAGCAGTACTTC
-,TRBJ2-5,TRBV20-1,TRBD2,CSATSGLAGEETQYF,TGCAGTGCTACCTCCGGACTAGCGGGGGAAGAGACCCAGTACTTC
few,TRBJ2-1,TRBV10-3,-,CAISDVGPTINEQFF,TGTGCCATCAGTGATGTAGGACCTACCATCAATGAGCAGTTCTTC